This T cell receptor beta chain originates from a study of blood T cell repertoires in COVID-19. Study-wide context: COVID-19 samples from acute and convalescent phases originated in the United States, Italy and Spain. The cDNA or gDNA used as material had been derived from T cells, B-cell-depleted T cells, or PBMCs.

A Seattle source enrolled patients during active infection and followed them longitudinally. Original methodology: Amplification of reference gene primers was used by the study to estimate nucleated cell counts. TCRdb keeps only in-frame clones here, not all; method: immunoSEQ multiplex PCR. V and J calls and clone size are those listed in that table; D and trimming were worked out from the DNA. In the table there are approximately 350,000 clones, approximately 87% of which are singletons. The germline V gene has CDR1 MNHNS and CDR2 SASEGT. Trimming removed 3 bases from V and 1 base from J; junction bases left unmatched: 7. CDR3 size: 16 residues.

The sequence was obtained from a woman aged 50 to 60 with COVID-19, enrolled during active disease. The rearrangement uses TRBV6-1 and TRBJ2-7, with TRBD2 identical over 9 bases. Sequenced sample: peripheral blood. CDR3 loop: CASSDMRLADSYEQYF. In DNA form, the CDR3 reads TGTGCCAGCAGTGATATGAGACTAGCGGATTCCTACGAGCAGTACTTC.